This T cell receptor beta chain was found in a study of T cells expressing NK-cell markers. The CDR3 sequence is 18 residues long. Germline V lookup: CDR1 SGHAT, CDR2 FQNNGV. TCRdb re-called the 5' RACE reads and shows each CDR3 protein once, DNA omitted. Its table records over 120,000 distinct CDR3 sequences. Findings and limits, study-wide: There remained a lack of clarity about HCMV specificity of expanded NKG2C+ T cell clones.

On this clonotype: Its antigen is as yet unknown.

The clonotype was recovered from a young man in good health. Sequencing input: blood T cells: a sorted CD56 or NKG2C T cell subset, CD4+ or CD8+ T cells, or bulk PBMC T cells (not recorded which). The rearrangement uses TRBV11-2 and TRBJ2-5; the TCRdb call, TRBD2, lacks DNA for checking. The chain's CDR3 is CASSLELAGVGPEETQYF.